The TCR beta chain described here comes from a study of molecular identifiers for immune sequencing clone quantification. Each CDR3 protein gets one entry after TCRdb re-called the PCR reads with MiXCR. The sample contains 45,000 to 55,000 distinct CDR3 sequences, approximately 40% of which appear only once. The V gene's germline CDR1 is LGHNA and CDR2 YNFKEQ. This CDR3 has 16 residues. Concerning this clonotype: One end of the junction is discordant with germline, which a read error may explain.

The rearrangement links TRBV4-2 to TRBJ1-5; no reliable D call. This TCR came from a human donor in good health. Some libraries in this study had Jurkat cell RNA spiked in. The sequenced sample consisted of naive CD8+ T cells from blood, with Jurkat cell RNA spiked in. Subset: FACS-sorted CD8+CD4-CCR7+CD45RA+ naive T cells. DNA for the CDR3: TGTGCCAGCAGCCAAGATCCGGGGTTTGGCAATCAGCCCCGGCAATTT. This encodes CASSQDPGFGNQPRQF.